Below, 21 T cell receptor beta chains from the same sample are listed, as sequenced in a study of spatial heterogeneity in lung cancer. The time point is: sample taken at primary tumor resection. The study's findings and limits: Tumoral mutation counts were tracked by counts of expanded intratumoral alpha and beta TCRs.

These receptors' antigens are unknown. TCRdb recomputed calls from the 5' RACE reads with MiXCR, one row per CDR3 protein. The data hold 25,000 to 30,000 distinct CDR3 sequences, with roughly 6.9% observed a single time. Here the sequenced sample was lung tumor tissue, taken at surgery. The source of these receptors is a male donor with early-stage non-small cell lung cancer.

This clonotype was observed many times. The chain employs TRBV25-1 and TRBJ2-5; D perhaps matches TRBD2 (5 bases). CDR1 and CDR2 (germline): MGHDK, SYGVNS. The CDR3 extends over 11 amino acids. Trimming left V 4 bases short and J 5 bases short, with 5 bases between. The CDR3 sequence: CASSGGETQYF. The CDR3 DNA reads as TGTGCCAGCAGTGGAGGGGAGACCCAGTACTTC. The variable domain in full, with the rest retrieved from reference TRBV25-1 and TRBJ2-5, is EADIYQTPRYLVIGTGKKITLECSQTMGHDKMYWYQQDPGMELHLIHYSYGVNSTEKGDLSSESTVSRIRTEHFPLTLESARPSHTSQYLCASSGGETQYFGPGTRLLVL.

This clonotype showed up many times. The rearrangement uses TRBV2 and TRBJ2-1; TRBD1 aligns across 8 bases. This CDR3 contains 17 residues. V gave up 2 bases and J gave up 4 bases; unmatched junction bases: 10. In germline, CDR1 is SNHLY, CDR2 FYNNEI. The DNA of the CDR3 is TGTGCCAGCAGTGAAAAGGGGGACAGGTCCATATACAATGAGCAGTTCTTC. Amino acids: CASSEKGDRSIYNEQFF. Full variable domain (outside the CDR3, taken from reference TRBV2 and TRBJ2-1): EPEVTQTPSHQVTQMGQEVILRCVPISNHLYFYWYRQILGQKVEFLVSFYNNEISEKSEIFDDQFSVERPDGSNFTLKIRSTKLEDSAMYFCASSEKGDRSIYNEQFFGPGTRLTVL.

This clonotype occurred a few times. The rearrangement joins TRBV27 to TRBJ2-7; 7 bases are shared with TRBD1. V was pared by 6 bases and J by 6 bases, with 14 bases of the junction left unmatched. CDR3 size: 15 residues. Germline V gives CDR1 MNHEY, CDR2 SMNVEV (reference sequence). The CDR3 DNA reads TGTGCCAGCAGAGTTCGGACAGGAGCCCCCGGCGAGCAGTACTTC. Amino acids: CASRVRTGAPGEQYF.

By share, this clonotype counts as medium-sized. The rearrangement links TRBV5-5 to TRBJ1-1; D possibly corresponds to TRBD1 (5 bases). The V end lost 6 bases, the J end lost 0 bases, and 9 bases lay between the germline ends. The CDR3 runs to 13 residues. Germline V gene sequence: CDR1 SGHKS, CDR2 YYEKEE (reference sequence). CDR3 DNA: TGTGCCAGCAATGGGGACTTGAACACTGAAGCTTTCTTT. The encoded protein is CASNGDLNTEAFF.

V is TRBV20-1 and J is TRBJ1-6, with 8 bases fitting TRBD1. The CDR3 consists of 16 residues. Germline V lookup: CDR1 DFQATT, CDR2 SNEGSKA (reference sequence). The trim removed 1 base at V and 9 bases at J, leaving 11 bases unmatched. CDR3 DNA sequence: TGCAGTGCTAGAGTGCCGGCGCCAGGGGGCTTTTCACCCCTCCACTTT. Its protein product is CSARVPAPGGFSPLHF.

This clonotype came up a few times. The chain has TRBV6-5 and TRBJ1-5; D ambiguous. Deletions cut 9 bases from V and 2 bases from J, with 17 bases between. This CDR3 is 15 amino acids long. Germline assignment: CDR1 MNHEY and CDR2 SVGAGI. As DNA, the CDR3 is TGTGCCAGAAAAGCTCTCGGGGTAGGCAATCAGCCCCAGCATTTT. Translating it yields CARKALGVGNQPQHF.

The chain uses TRBV28 and TRBJ2-2, with D perhaps being TRBD1 or TRBD2 (5 bases each). Trimming stripped 3 bases from V and 5 bases from J, with 13 bases between. This CDR3 comprises 15 residues. CDR1 and CDR2 (germline): MDHEN, SYDVKM. The CDR3 nucleotides are TGTGCCAGCAGTTTCCTCGGGGCCGGTACCGGGGAGCTGTTTTTT. It yields the protein CASSFLGAGTGELFF.

This clonotype has ten or more counts. V usage is TRBV5-1 and J usage is TRBJ1-1; tentative D call: TRBD1 (6 bases). The CDR3 runs 14 residues. Germline V gene data show CDR1 as SGHRS and CDR2 as YFSETQ. V lost 3 bases and J lost 2, with 11 bases in between. DNA for the CDR3: TGCGCCAGCAGCTACTTCAGGGGTAACACTGAAGCTTTCTTT. Translation gives CASSYFRGNTEAFF.

This clonotype was observed many times. The CDR3 nucleotides read TGTGCCAGCAGGATCCAGGGGGCGAGGGGCTACACCTTC. Translated: CASRIQGARGYTF. V and J are TRBV6-6 and TRBJ1-2; 8 nucleotides match TRBD1. There are 13 residues in the CDR3. CDR1 and CDR2 (germline): MNHNY, SVGAGI (reference sequence). V was clipped by 6 bases and J by 8 bases; unmatched bases: 8.

This clonotype was counted many times. The V gene is TRBV20-1, the J gene TRBJ2-5; 7 nucleotides agree with TRBD1. V gave up 5 bases and J gave up 7 bases; unmatched junction bases: 7. The CDR3 has 12 amino acids. Germline CDR1 and CDR2: DFQATT and SNEGSKA (reference sequence). The CDR3: CSAFDRDRTQYF. The CDR3 bases are TGCAGTGCTTTCGACAGGGACAGGACCCAGTACTTC.

On this clonotype: This may come from a read error, since a much larger clone is one base off. The chain links TRBV6-5 to TRBJ1-6; D ambiguous. From germline, CDR1 is MNHEY and CDR2 SVGAGI. Trimming removed 6 bases from V and 4 bases from J, with 10 bases in between. The CDR3 contains 14 residues. CDR3 DNA sequence: TGTGCCAGCAGCCGCGGCGGATATAATTCACCCCTCCACTTT. Translation: CASSRGGYNSPLHF.

The V gene is TRBV6-2 or TRBV6-3, the J gene TRBJ2-5; 9 bases align to TRBD2. Trimming at V came to 4 bases and at J to 1 base, leaving 4 bases not matched to a gene. Germline values: CDR1 MNHEY, CDR2 SVGEGT. The CDR3 has 15 residues. The CDR3 bases are TGTGCCAGCAGTTTAGCGGGGGCAATCCAAGAGACCCAGTACTTC. Protein: CASSLAGAIQETQYF.

This clonotype was picked up many times. The gene calls are TRBV9 and TRBJ2-1; 11 bases are a match to TRBD1. The CDR3 is 15 residues long. CDR1 and CDR2 (germline): SGDLS, YYNGEE. After removal of 2 bases from V and 6 bases from J, the junction contained 4 bases not matched to a gene. This CDR3 is CASSVFGTGGNEQFF. CDR3 bases: TGTGCCAGCAGCGTTTTCGGGACAGGGGGCAATGAGCAGTTCTTC.

This clonotype came up many times. The chain couples TRBV2 to TRBJ2-5; unclear D gene. The CDR3 runs 11 residues. V was clipped by 8 bases and J by 4 bases, with 8 bases between them. The V gene's germline CDR1 is SNHLY and CDR2 FYNNEI. CDR3 region: CASALGETQYF. The CDR3, as DNA: TGTGCCAGCGCCCTGGGAGAGACCCAGTACTTC.

This clonotype was seen a few times. This chain uses TRBV6-5 with TRBJ2-1; weak D call: TRBD1 (6 bases). This CDR3 contains 11 residues. Trimming stripped 6 bases from V and 7 bases from J, with 7 bases between. The germline V gene has CDR1 MNHEY and CDR2 SVGAGI. CDR3 DNA sequence: TGTGCCAGCAGGCAGGGGAATGAGCAGTTCTTC. As protein: CASRQGNEQFF.

The chain links TRBV20-1 to TRBJ2-2; D not resolved. CDR1 is DFQATT and CDR2 is SNEGSKA in the germline V gene (reference sequence). The CDR3 length is 11 residues. Between the trimmed V and J ends, which lost 5 bases and 6 bases, there was a span of 7 bases. CDR3 in DNA: TGCAGTGCTGGCCCTTCCGGGGAGCTGTTTTTT. This encodes CSAGPSGELFF.

The chain uses TRBV6-2 or TRBV6-3 and TRBJ2-7, with 8 nucleotides matching TRBD2. The CDR3 has 14 amino acids. Germline V lookup: CDR1 MNHEY, CDR2 SVGEGT. Germline trimming cut 6 bases from V and 5 bases from J; bases unmatched to any gene: 9. CDR3 sequence reads: CASRTSGSLNEQYF. The CDR3 coding sequence is TGTGCCAGCAGAACTAGCGGATCTCTAAACGAGCAGTACTTC.

Details on this clonotype: A read error may explain this, as a much larger clone is one base away. The CDR3 DNA follows: TGTGCCAGCGGCCACTCCTACGAGCAGTACTTC. It translates to CASGHSYEQYF. The rearrangement links TRBV3-1 to TRBJ2-7; no definite D call. The CDR3 runs to 11 residues. The germline V gene encodes CDR1 LGHDT and CDR2 YNNKEL (reference sequence).

This clonotype came up many times. The J gene is TRBJ2-1, the V gene TRBV20-1; D is unresolved. CDR1 and CDR2 (germline): DFQATT, SNEGSKA (reference sequence). With 5 bases removed from V and 5 bases from J, the gap between germline ends came to 13 bases. The CDR3 contains 13 residues. CDR3 residues: CSALTTFHNEQFF. As DNA, the CDR3 is TGCAGTGCTCTAACTACCTTCCACAATGAGCAGTTCTTC.

This clonotype has just a few counts. The chain employs TRBV19 and TRBJ1-5; 8 bases are shared with TRBD1. With V trimmed by 9 bases and J by 4 bases, 11 bases remained unmatched. The length of the CDR3 is 15 residues. Germline-derived CDR1 and CDR2 are LNHDA and SQIVND (reference sequence). CDR3: CASRGQGGWNQPQHF. DNA for the CDR3: TGTGCCAGCCGAGGACAGGGAGGATGGAATCAGCCCCAGCATTTT.

A few counts support this clonotype. The chain has TRBV9 and TRBJ2-3, with D tentatively TRBD2 (6 bases). The V gene lost 0 bases and the J gene lost 4 bases, with 15 bases spanning the gap. Germline assignment: CDR1 SGDLS and CDR2 YYNGEE. CDR3 size: 16 residues. CDR3 sequence: CASSVAPTSRSDTQYF. For the CDR3, the DNA is TGTGCCAGCAGCGTAGCCCCTACTAGCAGATCAGATACGCAGTATTTT.